This TCR beta chain emerged from a study of Ad26.COV2.S vaccination and SARS-CoV-2 variants. Notes on the study in general: Substantial response breadth was reportedly seen for spike-specific CD8+ and CD4+ T cells after vaccination. Ad26.COV2.S recipients had broader spike-specific TCRs (P = 0.0014).

In regard to this clone: The antigen is unknown.

The sample's treatment: around 19 received Ad26.COV2.S at low or high dose, single or two shots; about 5 received placebo; per-sample allocation not given. Collection of the samples took place on day 63 after the first injection of vaccine or placebo. Method: immunoSEQ multiplex PCR; TCRdb's copy keeps in-frame clones and lacks some. The sample holds a few hundred thousand clones; 90% are singletons and the top ten take 5% to 6.5%. This CDR3 has 12 amino acids. V was clipped by 8 bases and J by 11 bases; unmatched bases: 10. The chain combines TRBV12-3 or TRBV12-4 with TRBJ2-3, with 7 bases matching TRBD2. Sequencing used peripheral blood, obtained in a trial of Ad26.COV2.S vaccine versus placebo. This clonotype was obtained from a person between 18 and 59 years old who received the Ad26.COV2.S COVID-19 vaccine or a placebo. The CDR3 DNA is TGTGCCAGCGGACTAGTTTCCGGTGGGCAGTATTTT. This translates into CASGLVSGGQYF.